This T cell receptor beta chain was identified during a study of T cell responses to AZD1222 COVID-19 vaccine. About the study: Timing groups of about 4 and about 12 weeks for second doses were pooled. Study-level findings and limits: CD4 TCRs covered the whole spike, strongest at regions 160-218 and 743-854. Clonal diversity may have been underestimated in mostly white British donors.

Here immunoSEQ multiplex PCR was the method, and the copy in TCRdb shows in-frame clones only, minus some. Altogether under 110,000 clones are present, roughly 87% being singletons, with the ten largest covering 16%. This clone was seen only once. Its antigen is as yet unknown. The receptor was isolated from an adult in good health. The material sequenced was peripheral blood, taken on day 0 of AZD1222 vaccination.

This CDR3 is CASSLGPLRTPNTGELFF. CDR3 bases: TGTGCCAGCAGCTTAGGTCCACTCCGCACTCCGAACACCGGGGAGCTGTTTTTT. V usage is TRBV7-7 and J usage is TRBJ2-2; D is ambiguous. The length of the CDR3 is 18 residues. Trimming cost V 1 base and J 0 bases, with 15 bases left between them. The germline CDR1 and CDR2 sequences are SSHAT and FNYEAQ (reference sequence).